This is a list of T cell receptor beta chains from one sample in a study of blood T cells in healthy people across ages. TCRdb processed the 5' RACE reads anew with MiXCR; each CDR3 protein has one entry. Of 580,000 or so distinct CDR3 sequences in the sample, around half were seen once. The source material was blood. Receptors were obtained from an elderly man in good health. The conserved cysteine and the conserved F or W are not part of the CDR3 here.

j_gene: TRBJ1-4; v_gene: TRBV6-5; len: 11; CDR3aa: TSADMKREKLF
j_gene: TRBJ2-3; v_gene: TRBV3-1; len: 14; CDR3aa: ASSSNPSGLTDTQY
j_gene: TRBJ2-5; v_gene: TRBV29-1; len: 14; CDR3aa: SGGTSGSFLGETQY
j_gene: TRBJ2-2; v_gene: TRBV5-1; len: 13; CDR3aa: ASRTGTGVTGELF
j_gene: TRBJ2-1; v_gene: TRBV7-3; len: 13; CDR3aa: ASSVGDALSLEQF
j_gene: TRBJ2-2; v_gene: TRBV3-1; len: 12; CDR3aa: ASSLWQNTGELF
j_gene: TRBJ2-4; v_gene: TRBV6-2/TRBV6-3; len: 15; CDR3aa: ASSYPRVAGAKNIQY
j_gene: TRBJ2-7; v_gene: TRBV27; len: 13; CDR3aa: ASSFGTGSTYEQY
j_gene: TRBJ1-2; v_gene: TRBV12-3/TRBV12-4; len: 12; CDR3aa: ASSLRTGNYGYT
j_gene: TRBJ2-7; v_gene: TRBV7-2; len: 13; CDR3aa: ASSLVLASSYEQY
j_gene: TRBJ1-4; v_gene: TRBV6-6; len: 11; CDR3aa: ASRQGGNEKLF
j_gene: TRBJ2-4; v_gene: TRBV6-2/TRBV6-3; len: 14; CDR3aa: ASSLRNRARRDIQY
j_gene: TRBJ2-3; v_gene: TRBV6-5; len: 13; CDR3aa: ASSYRGRGADTQY
j_gene: TRBJ2-5; v_gene: TRBV20-1; len: 12; CDR3aa: GARDWSSEETQY
j_gene: TRBJ2-3; v_gene: TRBV7-2; len: 13; CDR3aa: ASSQLAGLTDTQY
j_gene: TRBJ2-2; v_gene: TRBV5-1; len: 14; CDR3aa: ASSLWQGKNTGELF
j_gene: TRBJ1-1; v_gene: TRBV4-1; len: 13; CDR3aa: ASSHYRGSNTEAF
j_gene: TRBJ2-1; v_gene: TRBV29-1; len: 11; CDR3aa: SVWTSGYNEQF
j_gene: -; v_gene: TRBV7-2; len: 12; CDR3aa: ASRAGQGLYEQY
j_gene: TRBJ2-7; v_gene: TRBV7-2; len: 14; CDR3aa: ASSLAGQGSGEAQY
j_gene: TRBJ2-3; v_gene: TRBV20-1; len: 12; CDR3aa: SAVNRVVTDTQY
j_gene: -; v_gene: TRBV29-1; len: 11; CDR3aa: SVERRGGDEQY
j_gene: TRBJ1-1; v_gene: TRBV12-3/TRBV12-4; len: 12; CDR3aa: ASTPAPGGTEAF
j_gene: TRBJ2-7; v_gene: TRBV10-3; len: 15; CDR3aa: AISAAQGLAGEYEQY
j_gene: TRBJ2-3; v_gene: TRBV29-1; len: 11; CDR3aa: SVVRLGADTQY
j_gene: TRBJ2-2; v_gene: TRBV10-3; len: 14; CDR3aa: AISESKAGGTGELF
j_gene: TRBJ2-3; v_gene: TRBV7-2; len: 10; CDR3aa: ASSFFPDTQY
j_gene: TRBJ2-1; v_gene: TRBV7-2; len: 13; CDR3aa: ASSLVESSYNEQF
j_gene: TRBJ2-3; v_gene: TRBV7-9; len: 15; CDR3aa: ASSLGTSGRTTDTQY
j_gene: TRBJ2-5; v_gene: TRBV18; len: 13; CDR3aa: ASSPRLAEQETQY
j_gene: TRBJ2-7; v_gene: TRBV20-1; len: 11; CDR3aa: SAPTSGSGEQY
j_gene: TRBJ1-6; v_gene: TRBV7-9; len: 13; CDR3aa: ASSLVATGGSPPH
j_gene: TRBJ2-1; v_gene: TRBV29-1; len: 14; CDR3aa: SVTRLAGGPGQEQF
j_gene: TRBJ2-5; v_gene: TRBV7-8; len: 14; CDR3aa: ASSLKTRNREETQY
j_gene: TRBJ2-3; v_gene: TRBV5-1; len: 14; CDR3aa: ASSLAGTGYTDTQY
j_gene: TRBJ2-7; v_gene: TRBV20-1; len: 13; CDR3aa: SARTGLAGSYEQY
j_gene: TRBJ2-5; v_gene: TRBV20-1; len: 12; CDR3aa: SAPRAGRAETQY
j_gene: TRBJ1-2; v_gene: TRBV7-2; len: 15; CDR3aa: ASSLNRVAQGGYGYT
j_gene: TRBJ1-1; v_gene: TRBV5-1; len: 13; CDR3aa: ASSFEGQGYTEAF
j_gene: TRBJ2-2; v_gene: TRBV27; len: 11; CDR3aa: ASSTANTGELF
j_gene: TRBJ2-7; v_gene: TRBV7-2; len: 12; CDR3aa: ASSLLTGGYEQY
j_gene: TRBJ2-7; v_gene: TRBV12-3/TRBV12-4; len: 12; CDR3aa: ASRGRDFAYEQY
j_gene: TRBJ2-1; v_gene: TRBV28; len: 14; CDR3aa: ASSMTTGGDDNEQF
j_gene: -; v_gene: TRBV4-3; len: 13; CDR3aa: ASSRWGPRGGEQY
j_gene: TRBJ2-7; v_gene: TRBV4-3; len: 14; CDR3aa: ASSQEGTPGSYEQY
j_gene: -; v_gene: TRBV3-1; len: 9; CDR3aa: AGSQQGEQY
j_gene: TRBJ2-1; v_gene: TRBV3-1; len: 14; CDR3aa: APRGPQAGDGGEQF
j_gene: TRBJ1-1; v_gene: TRBV29-1; len: 12; CDR3aa: STLKWGDNTEAF
j_gene: TRBJ2-3; v_gene: TRBV20-1; len: 12; CDR3aa: SARPQVLADTQY
j_gene: TRBJ2-3; v_gene: TRBV30; len: 12; CDR3aa: AGRGGRGLDTQY
j_gene: TRBJ2-1; v_gene: TRBV4-3; len: 10; CDR3aa: ASSRRVLTKF
j_gene: TRBJ2-7; v_gene: TRBV27; len: 9; CDR3aa: ARRVSYEQY
j_gene: -; v_gene: TRBV7-2; len: 14; CDR3aa: ASSLGPLAGQDEQY